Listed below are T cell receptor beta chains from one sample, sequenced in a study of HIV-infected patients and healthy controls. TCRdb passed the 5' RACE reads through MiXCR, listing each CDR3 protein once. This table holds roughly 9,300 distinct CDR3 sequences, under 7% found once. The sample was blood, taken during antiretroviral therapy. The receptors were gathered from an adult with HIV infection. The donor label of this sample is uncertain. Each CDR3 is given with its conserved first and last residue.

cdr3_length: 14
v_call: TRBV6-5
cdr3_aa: CASSPLRSGETQYF

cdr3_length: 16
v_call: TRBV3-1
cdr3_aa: CASSQDLMAGAYEQYF

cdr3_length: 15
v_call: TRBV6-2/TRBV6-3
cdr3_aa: CASSISGRAGYEQYF

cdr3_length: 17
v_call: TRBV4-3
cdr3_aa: CASSQETPTTGPGELFF

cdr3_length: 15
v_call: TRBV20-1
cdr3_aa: CSAITPGQTNEKLFF

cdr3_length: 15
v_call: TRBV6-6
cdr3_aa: CASSYSQLTTDTQYF

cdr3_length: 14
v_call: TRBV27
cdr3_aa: CASSLGRGSYGYTF

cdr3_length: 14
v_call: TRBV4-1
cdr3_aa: CASSHEPGPREQYF

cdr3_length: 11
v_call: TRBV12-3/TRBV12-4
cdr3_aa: CASSRSDTQYF

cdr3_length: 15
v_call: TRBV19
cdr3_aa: CASTSPLSTGNGYTF

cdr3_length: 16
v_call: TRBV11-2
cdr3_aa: CASTRGLAGGEETQYF

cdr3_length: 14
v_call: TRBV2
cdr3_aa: CASSEQGSGNTIYF

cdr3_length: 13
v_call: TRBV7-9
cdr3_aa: CASSLVGRSEAFF

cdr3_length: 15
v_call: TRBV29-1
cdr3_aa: CSVCQAMKVGTEAFF

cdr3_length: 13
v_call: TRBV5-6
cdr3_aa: CASSLGGYRGTIF

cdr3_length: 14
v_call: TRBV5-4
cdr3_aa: CASSPAWGSNEQFF

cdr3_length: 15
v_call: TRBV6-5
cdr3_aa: CASSSPHGSGYGYTF

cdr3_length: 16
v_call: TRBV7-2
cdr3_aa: CASRFDSTSGSSIQYF

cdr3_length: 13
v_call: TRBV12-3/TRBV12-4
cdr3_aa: CASSLTPNTEAFF

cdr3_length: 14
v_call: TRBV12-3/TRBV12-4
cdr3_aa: CASSFRDRDREQYF

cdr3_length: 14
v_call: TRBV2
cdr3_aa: CASSAIGGRDTQYF

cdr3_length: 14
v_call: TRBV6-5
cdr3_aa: CASKEGPANYGYTF

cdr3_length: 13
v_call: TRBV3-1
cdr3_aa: CASSQASRPGYTF

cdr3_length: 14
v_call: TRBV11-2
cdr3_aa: CASALSSSYNEQFF

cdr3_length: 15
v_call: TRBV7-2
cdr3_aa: CASSFSGGALYEQYF

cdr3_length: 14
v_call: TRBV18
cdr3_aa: CASSQDRYNSPLHF

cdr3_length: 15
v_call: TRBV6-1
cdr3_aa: CASSDYRGNNSPLHF

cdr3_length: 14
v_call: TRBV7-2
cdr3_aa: CASNLEGRTYEQYF

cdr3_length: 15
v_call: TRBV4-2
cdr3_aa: CASSQDFGIMGQEYF

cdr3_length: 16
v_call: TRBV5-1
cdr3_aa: CASSLAGQGRGEKLFF

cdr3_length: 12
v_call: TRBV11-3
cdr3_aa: CASSSGGREQFF

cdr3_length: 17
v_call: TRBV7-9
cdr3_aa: CASSPSMGAGGGEKLFF